Listed below are T cell receptor beta chains from one sample, sequenced in a study of cytomegalovirus exposure and HLA in healthy donors. Sequencing was performed with immunoSEQ multiplex PCR; in TCRdb, only in-frame clones are kept and a portion is missing. The sample includes 200,000 to 250,000 clones, around 89% of them seen just once. Input material: PBMCs. The receptors originated from a woman between 18 and 30 years old in good health and CMV-seronegative. Both conserved end residues are part of each CDR3. D genes are given only for firm matches. Size values are once, few and many counts, or a class for expanded clones, and some rows have none.

d_call	j_call	v_call	clone_size	cdr3_nt	cdr3_aa
TRBD1	TRBJ2-7	TRBV6-5	.	TGTGCCAGCAGCCGACCGGGACAGGGGGCGGGCGAGCAGTACTTC	CASSRPGQGAGEQYF
.	TRBJ2-3	TRBV19	.	TGTGCCAGTAGTATAGATAGACAAGGCACAGATACGCAGTATTTT	CASSIDRQGTDTQYF
TRBD2	TRBJ2-7	TRBV11-2	once	TGTGCCAGCAGCCAAGCGGGGCTCTCACGCGAGCAGTACTTC	CASSQAGLSREQYF
.	TRBJ1-6	TRBV6-7	.	TGTGCCAGCAGTTACTCGAGGCAGTTGGAGGTACCCCTCCACTTT	CASSYSRQLEVPLHF
TRBD2	TRBJ2-7	TRBV7-8	.	TGTGCCAGCAGCTCCGCAGCGGGGGGCTACGAGCAGTACTTC	CASSSAAGGYEQYF
TRBD2	TRBJ2-7	TRBV2	.	TGTGCCAGCAGTGCGGTGAGCGGGAGTGGTGAGCAGTACTTC	CASSAVSGSGEQYF
.	TRBJ2-7	TRBV5-1	.	TGCGCCAGCAGCCCGGGGATAGCGGTTAGCTCCTACGAGCAGTACTTC	CASSPGIAVSSYEQYF
TRBD1	TRBJ1-2	TRBV7-9	few	TGTGCCAGCAGCTTAGAGGGTGTGTCGGGACAGGGTCGGGGCTATGGCTACACCTTC	CASSLEGVSGQGRGYGYTF
.	TRBJ1-1	TRBV2	.	TGTGCCAGCTCTAGGTCGGGCACTGAAGCTTTCTTT	CASSRSGTEAFF
TRBD2	TRBJ2-5	TRBV9	.	TGTGCCAGCAGCGTACAAGCGGGGGGGACCCAAGAGACCCAGTACTTC	CASSVQAGGTQETQYF
.	TRBJ2-7	TRBV19	.	TGTGCCAGTAGTATAGACTCACAGAGTTCGTTCTACGAGCAGTACTTC	CASSIDSQSSFYEQYF
TRBD1	TRBJ2-4	TRBV2	.	TGTGCCAGCAGTACAGGGGGCGGAAACATTCAGTACTTC	CASSTGGGNIQYF
.	TRBJ1-6	TRBV5-1	.	TGCGCCAGCAGCTTGAGTGGAGGGGCGGATTCACCCCTCCACTTT	CASSLSGGADSPLHF
.	TRBJ2-5	TRBV27	.	TGTGCCAGCAGACGGGGGTTACCTCAAGAGACCCAGTACTTC	CASRRGLPQETQYF
TRBD2	TRBJ2-6	TRBV5-1	few	TGCGCCAGCAGCAGGACTAGCGGGAGCTCTGGGGCCAACGTCCTGACTTTC	CASSRTSGSSGANVLTF
TRBD2	TRBJ2-7	TRBV5-1	.	TGCGCCAGCAGCTTGGGACTAGCGGGAGGCCCCGGGAACGAGCAGTACTTC	CASSLGLAGGPGNEQYF
.	TRBJ1-4	TRBV30	.	TGTGCCTGGCGATTGGCAGCAACTAATGAAAAACTGTTTTTT	CAWRLAATNEKLFF
TRBD1	TRBJ1-2	TRBV7-2	.	TGTGCCAGCAGCTCCCGGACAGGGGGCGGCTACACCTTC	CASSSRTGGGYTF
TRBD2	TRBJ2-3	TRBV6-6	.	TGTGCCAGCAGTGGACTAGCGGGCACAGATACGCAGTATTTT	CASSGLAGTDTQYF
.	TRBJ1-2	TRBV12-5	.	TGTGCTAGTGGTTTGGCCCGTGGGGGGGGTTATGGCTACACCTTC	CASGLARGGGYGYTF
TRBD2	TRBJ2-7	TRBV4-3	.	TGCGCCAGCAGCCAGATGGGGGCGGGGGGGAGACAGTACGAGCAGTACTTC	CASSQMGAGGRQYEQYF
.	TRBJ1-5	TRBV5-8	.	TGTGCCAGCAGCCCCAAGACAGGCGTTCATTATCAGCCCCAGCATTTT	CASSPKTGVHYQPQHF
TRBD2	TRBJ2-1	TRBV18	.	TGTGCCAGCTCACCCGAAGCGGGAGGGTATTACAATGAGCAGTTCTTC	CASSPEAGGYYNEQFF
.	TRBJ1-1	TRBV4-2	.	TGTGCCAGCAGCCAAGCAAGGGGAGGGAACACTGAAGCTTTCTTT	CASSQARGGNTEAFF